These 17 T cell receptor beta chains originate from one sample sequenced in a study of cytomegalovirus exposure and HLA in healthy donors. PCR amplification relied on 60 Vbeta primers (plus 13 Jbeta primers). Profiled with immunoSEQ multiplex PCR; TCRdb holds only in-frame clones, not every one. Of tens of thousands of clones detected, roughly four fifths appear once; the ten largest clones hold about a fifth. The source material was PBMCs. These receptors were collected from a woman aged 25 to 39 in good health and CMV-seropositive.

Comment on this clone: One end of the junction is discordant with germline, which a read error may explain. V usage is TRBV7-7 and J usage is TRBJ2-7; 11 bases fit TRBD2. The germline V gene has CDR1 SSHAT and CDR2 FNYEAQ (reference sequence). The CDR3 spans 14 residues. CDR3 DNA sequence: TGTGCTAGCAGTCCCGGGACTAGCGGATACGAGCAGTACTTC. Translation gives CASSPGTSGYEQYF.

The CDR3 coding sequence is TGCGCCAGCAGCTTGGGTCAGAAGACTAATGAAAAACTGTTTTTT. This gives the protein CASSLGQKTNEKLFF. The chain has TRBV5-1 and TRBJ1-4; D remains ambiguous. Trimming cost V 0 bases and J 2 bases, with 8 bases left between them. The CDR3 contains 15 residues. The germline CDR1 and CDR2 sequences are SGHRS and YFSETQ. Full variable domain (missing parts from reference TRBV5-1 and TRBJ1-4): KAGVTQTPRYLIKTRGQQVTLSCSPISGHRSVSWYQQTPGQGLQFLFEYFSETQRNKGNFPGRFSGRQFSNSRSEMNVSTLELGDSALYLCASSLGQKTNEKLFFGSGTQLSVL.

This rearrangement joins TRBV11-2 to TRBJ1-1, with D possibly TRBD1 on 5 matching bases. The germline V and J ends were trimmed by 4 bases and 3 bases, with 15 bases remaining between them. The length of the CDR3 is 15 residues. Germline CDR1 and CDR2: SGHAT and FQNNGV. CDR3 sequence reads: CASSSSLRDHTEAFF. In nucleotides, the CDR3 is TGTGCCAGCAGCTCGAGCCTCAGGGATCACACTGAAGCTTTCTTT.

This clone was detected a few times. This chain links TRBV19 with TRBJ2-3; maybe TRBD1 (6 bases). V was pared by 3 bases and J by 4 bases, with 11 bases between. CDR1 LNHDA and CDR2 SQIVND come from the germline V gene (reference sequence). This CDR3 comprises 14 residues. The CDR3 here is CASSIPQGSDTQYF. CDR3 DNA: TGTGCCAGTAGTATCCCACAGGGTTCAGATACGCAGTATTTT.

V usage is TRBV29-1 and J usage is TRBJ2-7; TRBD1 matches at 9 bases. Germline loops: CDR1 SQVTM, CDR2 ANQGSEA. CDR3 size: 12 residues. Trimming removed 4 bases from V and 9 bases from J; junction bases left unmatched: 7. CDR3 loop: CSVVPGQGGQYF. The CDR3 nucleotides are TGCAGCGTTGTCCCGGGACAGGGTGGGCAGTACTTC.

This chain connects TRBV5-1 to TRBJ1-1; the match to TRBD1 covers 10 bases. The germline V gene encodes CDR1 SGHRS and CDR2 YFSETQ. The CDR3 covers 16 residues. Losses at the gene ends were 4 bases for V and 4 bases for J; bases not matched to a gene: 10. The DNA for the CDR3 is TGCGCCAGCAGCATAGACAGGGGGCAGGGGAGCACTGAAGCTTTCTTT. Amino acids: CASSIDRGQGSTEAFF.

The sample holds a few counts of this clone. The gene calls are TRBV7-2 and TRBJ1-4, with TRBD1 as a possible D gene (5 bases). Trimming took off 5 bases at V and 8 bases at J, with 30 bases between the two ends. Germline CDR1 and CDR2: SGHTA and FQGNSA. CDR3 length: 19 amino acids. The CDR3 loop is CASSQLGGSGWGVREKLFF. Written as DNA, the CDR3 is TGTGCCAGCAGCCAACTGGGGGGATCTGGATGGGGAGTGCGCGAAAAACTGTTTTTT.

The J gene is TRBJ2-2, the V gene TRBV4-2; 11 bases fit TRBD2. CDR1 is LGHNA and CDR2 is YNFKEQ in the germline V gene. J was trimmed by 6 bases and V by 3 bases; bases with no gene match: 6. The CDR3 extends over 16 amino acids. The CDR3 is CASSQTLAGEAGELFF. DNA of the CDR3: TGTGCCAGCAGCCAGACACTAGCGGGAGAGGCCGGGGAGCTGTTTTTT.

The chain is built from TRBV7-8 and TRBJ2-3; possible D gene TRBD2, 6 bases. With 5 bases removed from V and 3 bases from J, the gap between germline ends came to 18 bases. CDR3 length: 16 amino acids. The germline gives CDR1 SGHVS, CDR2 FQNEAQ. The CDR3 coding sequence is TGTGCCAGCAGCCTCGCGGAGCGGAGGGGTACAGATACGCAGTATTTT. Its protein is CASSLAERRGTDTQYF.

The chain joins TRBV19 to TRBJ1-2, with 7 bases matching TRBD1. CDR1 and CDR2 from the germline V gene are LNHDA and SQIVND (reference sequence). This CDR3 has 15 residues. The V segment lost 3 bases and the J segment 4 bases; nucleotides outside the gene matches: 8. The CDR3 coding sequence is TGTGCCAGTAGTATTGGGCCACAGGGGAGCTATGGCTACACCTTC. It yields the protein CASSIGPQGSYGYTF.

The V and J genes are TRBV7-9 and TRBJ1-2, with D uncertain. Germline V lookup: CDR1 SEHNR, CDR2 FQNEAQ (reference sequence). V lost 2 bases, J lost 1 base, and 8 bases lay in between. The CDR3 spans 14 residues. For the CDR3, the DNA is TGTGCCAGCAGCTTATCATCACTTAACTATGGCTACACCTTC. This translates into CASSLSSLNYGYTF. The entire variable domain, with the rest obtained from reference TRBV7-9 and TRBJ1-2, is as follows: DTGVSQNPRHKITKRGQNVTFRCDPISEHNRLYWYRQTLGQGPEFLTYFQNEAQLEKSRLLSDRFSAERPKGSFSTLEIQRTEQGDSAMYLCASSLSSLNYGYTFGSGTRLTVV.

This chain links TRBV10-1 with TRBJ1-4; maybe TRBD1 (5 bases). The CDR3 totals 14 residues. V lost 2 bases, J lost 8 bases, and 12 bases lay in between. CDR1 is WNHNN and CDR2 is SYGVQD in the germline V gene (reference sequence). CDR3: CASSEGQLGEKLFF. In nucleotides, the CDR3 is TGCGCCAGCAGTGAGGGACAACTGGGGGAAAAACTGTTTTTT.

The rearrangement links TRBV2 to TRBJ1-5, with 9 nucleotides matching TRBD1. The trim removed 6 bases at V and 11 bases at J, leaving 17 bases unmatched. This CDR3 spans 16 amino acids. Germline V gene data show CDR1 as SNHLY and CDR2 as FYNNEI. CDR3: CASSQNRDRVAESQHF. DNA for the CDR3: TGTGCCAGCAGCCAGAACCGGGACAGGGTCGCTGAGTCCCAGCATTTT.

The chain has TRBV7-9 and TRBJ1-2; 7 bases fit TRBD1. The CDR3 contains 14 residues. Germline loops: CDR1 SEHNR, CDR2 FQNEAQ (reference sequence). J gave up 8 bases and V 5 bases, and 11 bases lay outside the gene matches. The CDR3 is CASSLGQTLGGYTF. DNA for the CDR3: TGTGCCAGCAGCCTGGGACAGACCCTAGGCGGCTACACCTTC. Full variable domain (outside the CDR3, taken from reference TRBV7-9 and TRBJ1-2): DTGVSQNPRHKITKRGQNVTFRCDPISEHNRLYWYRQTLGQGPEFLTYFQNEAQLEKSRLLSDRFSAERPKGSFSTLEIQRTEQGDSAMYLCASSLGQTLGGYTFGSGTRLTVV.

The chain couples TRBV4-3 to TRBJ2-3; 11 bases line up with TRBD2. Germline CDR1 and CDR2: LGHNA and YSLEER. Trimming removed 4 bases from V and 5 bases from J; junction bases left unmatched: 5. The CDR3 covers 15 residues. CDR3 residues: CASSLGTSGRDTQYF. CDR3 coding DNA: TGCGCCAGCAGCCTAGGAACTAGCGGGAGAGATACGCAGTATTTT.

This clone was seen many times. The chain has TRBV9 and TRBJ2-1; D possibly corresponds to TRBD2 (6 bases). The CDR3 extends over 16 amino acids. From germline, CDR1 is SGDLS and CDR2 YYNGEE. V shed 4 bases and J shed 5 bases, with 19 bases lying between them. The CDR3: CASSPGRGGTHNEQFF. The CDR3 DNA reads as TGTGCCAGCAGCCCTGGTCGGGGCGGGACCCACAATGAGCAGTTCTTC.

The chain couples TRBV6-1 to TRBJ1-4, with a possible D match to TRBD1 (6 bases). This CDR3 region has 14 residues. CDR1 and CDR2 (germline): MNHNS, SASEGT. Trimming removed 7 bases from V and 7 bases from J, with 16 bases in between. The CDR3, as DNA: TGTGCCAGCACCAACGGGGGGCTAGGTGAAAAACTGTTTTTT. Residues: CASTNGGLGEKLFF.